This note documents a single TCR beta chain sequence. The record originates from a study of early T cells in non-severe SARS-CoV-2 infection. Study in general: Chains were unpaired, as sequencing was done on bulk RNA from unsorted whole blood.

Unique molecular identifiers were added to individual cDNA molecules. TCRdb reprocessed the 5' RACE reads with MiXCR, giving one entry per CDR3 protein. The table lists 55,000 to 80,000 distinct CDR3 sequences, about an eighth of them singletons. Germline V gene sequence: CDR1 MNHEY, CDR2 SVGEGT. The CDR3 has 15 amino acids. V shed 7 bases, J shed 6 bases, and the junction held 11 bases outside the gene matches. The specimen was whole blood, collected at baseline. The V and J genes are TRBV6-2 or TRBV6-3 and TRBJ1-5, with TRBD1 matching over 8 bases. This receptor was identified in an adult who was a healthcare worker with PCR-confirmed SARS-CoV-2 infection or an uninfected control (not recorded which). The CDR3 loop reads CASTSTGQGTQPQHF. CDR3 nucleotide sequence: TGTGCCAGCACCTCTACCGGACAGGGCACTCAGCCCCAGCATTTT.